This T cell receptor beta chain was identified during a study of shared clonotypes between healthy human individuals. The donor population consisted of healthy HIV-negative adults with no recent acute infections or vaccinations. The split of CD4+ cells yielded CD45RA+ naive and CD45RA-negative memory subsets. Per germline, CDR1 GTSNPN and CDR2 SVGIG (reference sequence). Trimming at V came to 2 bases and at J to 4 bases, leaving 5 bases not matched to a gene. This CDR3 has 14 residues. This clone was recorded once. Authors' processing steps: Filtering differed since immunoSEQ provided only junctions, with no quality scores. Produced via immunoSEQ multiplex PCR; TCRdb's table is partial and in-frame only. V and J calls plus clone size are reproduced from that table; the DNA served to infer D and trimming. The sample consists of some 2,000,000 clones, 90% to 95% of them appearing once.

The receptor was derived from a man younger than 35 in good health. J is TRBJ2-1 and V is TRBV30, with TRBD1 matching over 7 bases. The sample was naive CD4+ T cells sorted from blood. Subset of the sample: CD45RA+ positively selected. The CDR3 coding sequence is TGTGCCTGGAGTTGGGGGACAGAATACAATGAGCAGTTCTTC. Its protein is CAWSWGTEYNEQFF.